This TCR beta chain emerged from a study of vaccination effects on CD4 cells after COVID-19. CDR1 and CDR2 from the germline V gene are SGHNT and YENEEA. The CDR3 runs 16 residues. V was clipped by 3 bases and J by 9 bases; unmatched bases: 12. As to this clone: The target antigen is unknown.

ViraFEST assay sequencing came after antigen-specific CD4+ T cells were expanded with viral peptide pools. Cells that had been cultured for less than eleven days were the source of isolated CD4+ T cells. A positive SARS-CoV-2 PCR test fell between March and December 2020. Some clones are missing from TCRdb's copy, which holds only in-frame ones; the method was immunoSEQ multiplex PCR. The sample carries around 46,000 clones, 65% to 70% recorded once. V is TRBV11-3 and J is TRBJ2-1, with 9 bases identical to TRBD2. The source material was CD4+ T cells from PBMCs cultured with a peptide pool, sampled before COVID-19 vaccination. This sequence originates from a human donor who had a prior SARS-CoV-2 infection. The DNA of the CDR3 is TGTGCCAGCAGCTTCGCCGGTAGCGGGAGTGGTATTGAGCAGTTCTTC. Protein product: CASSFAGSGSGIEQFF. The entire variable domain, with the rest obtained from reference TRBV11-3 and TRBJ2-1, is as follows: EAGVVQSPRYKIIEKKQPVAFWCNPISGHNTLYWYLQNLGQGPELLIRYENEEAVDDSQLPKDRFSAERLKGVDSTLKIQPAELGDSAVYLCASSFAGSGSGIEQFFGPGTRLTVL.